The 20 T cell receptor beta chains reported below all come from one sample, sequenced in a study of T cell repertoires in cytomegalovirus infection. TCRdb reprocessed the reads with MiXCR, giving one entry per CDR3 protein. The sample has hundreds of thousands of distinct CDR3 sequences, 32% seen once. Antigen specificity for these receptors is unknown. Sample: cultured CD8+ T cells from PBMCs, taken from culture after CMV antigen stimulation. These receptors were taken from a human donor in good health (CMV status not recorded). Some clones in this sample may be carry-over from other donors' samples.

J is TRBJ2-5 and V is TRBV6-1; D call uncertain. The CDR3 sequence is 11 residues long. V was clipped by 4 bases and J by 7 bases, with 7 bases between them. Germline CDR1 reads MNHNS; CDR2 reads SASEGT. CDR3 bases: TGTGCCAGCAGTGGAGCCGGGACCCAGTACTTC. It encodes CASSGAGTQYF.

In this sample, this clonotype turned up a few times. The chain combines TRBV6-1 with TRBJ2-1; D not certain. Trimming left V 0 bases short and J 4 bases short, with 13 bases between. Germline CDR1 MNHNS, CDR2 SASEGT. CDR3 length: 16 amino acids. The CDR3 region is CASSEAPTPRYNEQFF. The CDR3 coding sequence is TGTGCCAGCAGTGAAGCCCCCACTCCTCGATACAATGAGCAGTTCTTC.

The rearrangement uses TRBV7-9 and TRBJ2-5, with 8 nucleotides matching TRBD2. Trimming at V came to 5 bases and at J to 0 bases, leaving 8 bases not matched to a gene. Per the germline V gene, CDR1 is SEHNR and CDR2 is FQNEAQ (reference sequence). The CDR3 is 16 residues long. The CDR3 loop is CASSARSGGDQETQYF. The CDR3 DNA sequence: TGTGCCAGCAGCGCCAGAAGCGGGGGAGACCAAGAGACCCAGTACTTC.

This chain joins TRBV20-1 and TRBJ2-7, with 7 bases identical to TRBD2. With 0 bases clipped from V and 2 bases from J, the junction kept 13 bases outside the gene matches. The CDR3 has 17 residues. Germline loops: CDR1 DFQATT, CDR2 SNEGSKA (reference sequence). CDR3 DNA sequence: TGCAGTGCTAGAGATAGGGTTAGCGGGCAACCACCCTACGAGCAGTACGTC. It translates to CSARDRVSGQPPYEQYV.

The genes are TRBV7-9 and TRBJ2-3; D possibly corresponds to TRBD1 (6 bases). Trimming removed 5 bases at V and 0 bases at J, with 12 bases between. Germline CDR1 is SEHNR and CDR2 is FQNEAQ (reference sequence). The CDR3 spans 15 residues. The CDR3 protein is CASSPGQISTDTQYF. CDR3 DNA sequence: TGTGCCAGCAGCCCTGGACAGATTAGCACAGATACGCAGTATTTT.

V and J are TRBV28 and TRBJ2-7, with a weak D call TRBD1 (6 bases). With 5 bases removed from V and 3 bases from J, the gap between germline ends came to 14 bases. CDR1 is MDHEN and CDR2 is SYDVKM in the germline V gene. This CDR3 spans 14 amino acids. Written as DNA, the CDR3 is TGTGCCAGCAGTCACAGGGACCGCCGCTACGAGCAGTACGTC. Protein: CASSHRDRRYEQYV.

This clonotype was found a few times. In DNA form, the CDR3 reads TGTGCCAGCCACGGGAAAGGCGAGCAGTACTTC. Translation gives CASHGKGEQYF. The chain recombines TRBV11-2 with TRBJ2-7, with a possible D match to TRBD2 (5 bases). V lost 8 bases, J lost 6 bases, and 11 bases lay in between. Germline V gene data show CDR1 as SGHAT and CDR2 as FQNNGV. The CDR3 runs to 11 residues.

This clonotype appeared many times. This rearrangement joins TRBV7-2 to TRBJ2-1; possibly TRBD2 for D (5 bases). The CDR3 loop spans 14 amino acids. V dropped 3 bases and J dropped 2 bases, with 8 bases sitting between them. Germline CDR1 reads SGHTA; CDR2 reads FQGNSA. The CDR3 spells CASSLPGTYNEQFF. DNA for the CDR3: TGTGCCAGCAGCTTGCCGGGAACCTACAATGAGCAGTTCTTC.

V usage is TRBV12-3 or TRBV12-4 and J usage is TRBJ2-3, with D tentatively TRBD1 (5 bases). Trimming removed 4 bases at V and 2 bases at J, with 7 bases between. The CDR3 extends over 13 amino acids. CDR3 region: CASSSTVTDTQYF. For the CDR3, the DNA is TGTGCCAGCAGTTCGACAGTCACAGATACGCAGTATTTT.

The CDR3 DNA follows: TGTGCCAGCAGCTCCGGGGGCGCCAACATTCAGTACTTC. It encodes CASSSGGANIQYF. This sequence joins TRBV5-6 and TRBJ2-4; D may correspond to TRBD1 or TRBD2 (6 bases each). The CDR3 runs to 13 residues. Germline lookup yields CDR1 SGHDT and CDR2 YYEEEE. Between the trimmed V and J ends, which lost 3 bases and 7 bases, there was a span of 11 bases.

This clonotype has only one observation. This sequence may be a read error, since a much larger clone differs from it by one base. This rearrangement joins TRBV7-6 to TRBJ2-1; the D is unclear. Germline loops: CDR1 SGHVS, CDR2 FNYEAQ. CDR3 length: 12 residues. CDR3: CANSPGGDEQFF. The CDR3 DNA sequence: TGTGCCAACAGCCCCGGTGGCGATGAGCAGTTCTTC.

The chain recombines TRBV28 with TRBJ1-6; D gene unclear. Looked up from germline, CDR1 is MDHEN and CDR2 is SYDVKM. Trimming left V 6 bases short and J 10 bases short, with 22 bases between. The CDR3 totals 16 residues. As DNA, the CDR3 is TGTGCCAGCAGCCCCACGGACGGCGCCCTCAGCTCACCCCTCCACTTT. Its translation: CASSPTDGALSSPLHF.

In this sample, this clonotype turned up many times. The J gene is TRBJ2-3, the V gene TRBV7-9; 9 positions agree with TRBD2. The CDR3 spans 16 residues. Germline V gene sequence: CDR1 SEHNR, CDR2 FQNEAQ (reference sequence). V was pared by 5 bases and J by 0 bases, with 6 bases of the junction left unmatched. The chain's CDR3 is CASSPKTSGSTDTQYF. CDR3 nucleotides: TGTGCCAGCAGCCCTAAAACTAGCGGGAGCACAGATACGCAGTATTTT.

This sequence joins TRBV10-3 and TRBJ2-2, with 12 nucleotides matching TRBD2. The CDR3 loop spans 19 amino acids. Losses at the gene ends were 9 bases for V and 1 base for J; bases not matched to a gene: 15. The V gene's germline CDR1 is ENHRY and CDR2 SYGVKD. DNA of the CDR3: TGTGCCATAATTCTAAGGGCTAGCGGGGGGGCCGTGAACACCGGGGAGCTGTTTTTT. Its protein product is CAIILRASGGAVNTGELFF.

V and J are TRBV6-1 and TRBJ2-5, with TRBD1 matching 7 bases. Per the germline V gene, CDR1 is MNHNS and CDR2 is SASEGT. The CDR3 runs to 15 residues. With 6 bases clipped from V and 5 bases from J, the junction kept 12 bases outside the gene matches. CDR3 coding DNA: TGTGCCAGCAGGACTATCCGGGACAGAGAGGAGACCCAGTACTTC. It codes for CASRTIRDREETQYF.

This clonotype was detected ten times or more. The chain links TRBV7-2 to TRBJ2-7; D is perhaps TRBD1 or TRBD2 (5 bases each). Between the trimmed V and J ends, which lost 5 bases and 2 bases, there was a span of 13 bases. Germline values: CDR1 SGHTA, CDR2 FQGNSA. This CDR3 contains 14 residues. The CDR3 DNA reads TGTGCCAGCAGCCTCGAGGGGCCTCCCTACGAGCAGTACGTC. Protein sequence: CASSLEGPPYEQYV.

This clonotype was recorded at least ten times. The CDR3 spells CASSSPPRGEGNTGANVLTF. CDR3 nucleotides: TGTGCCAGCAGCTCCCCCCCGCGGGGGGAGGGAAACACTGGGGCCAACGTCCTGACTTTC. The chain has TRBV7-6 and TRBJ2-6, with TRBD2 matching over 8 bases. CDR1 and CDR2 from the germline V gene are SGHVS and FNYEAQ. V lost 4 bases to trimming and J lost 2 bases; unmatched junction nucleotides: 16. The length of the CDR3 is 20 residues.

About this clonotype: Since a much larger clone is just one base distant, this may be a read error. The CDR3, as DNA: TGTGCCGGCAGCTTAGATCCGGGCAGAAGTTCTGAAGCTTTCTTT. Residues: CAGSLDPGRSSEAFF. V gene TRBV7-2 combines with J gene TRBJ1-1; unclear D gene. The germline CDR1 and CDR2 sequences are SGHTA and FQGNSA. This CDR3 is built from 15 residues.

This clonotype has ten or more counts. The chain has TRBV7-9 and TRBJ2-1; TRBD1 agrees at 7 bases. The J segment lost 4 bases and the V segment lost 3 bases, leaving 12 bases of the junction unmatched. Germline loops: CDR1 SEHNR, CDR2 FQNEAQ (reference sequence). The CDR3 loop spans 17 amino acids. CDR3 sequence (DNA): TGTGCCAGCAGCTTCAGGGGGTCACAGGGGAGATACAATGAGCAGTTCTTC. Residues: CASSFRGSQGRYNEQFF.

This clonotype was recorded at least ten times. The chain has TRBV6-5 and TRBJ1-2; possible D gene TRBD1, 5 bases. V lost 2 bases to trimming and J lost 1 base, with 17 bases between them. Looked up from germline, CDR1 is MNHEY and CDR2 is SVGAGI. The CDR3 contains 17 residues. Written as DNA, the CDR3 is TGTGCCAGCAGTTACCAAGGAGGGGCGCCTGGTAACTATGGCTACACCTTC. Translation: CASSYQGGAPGNYGYTF.